The TCR beta chain under discussion was sequenced for a study of Graves' ophthalmopathy and Graves' hyperthyroidism. General study points: Progression of ophthalmopathy was predicted by the model with about 68% sensitivity and under 75% specificity.

Patients with other autoimmune diseases, uncontrolled infections, pregnancy or lactation were excluded. As the starting material, roughly 9.7 ml of fresh peripheral blood yielded the PBMCs. The CDR3 length is 15 residues. V lost 7 bases and J lost 9; bases outside the gene matches: 18. CDR1 MNHEY and CDR2 SVGAGI come from the germline V gene. Comment on this clonotype: Antigen unknown.

The TCR beta CDR3 regions underwent amplification from RNA transcripts. First-round RT-PCR relied on HTBI primers, and a second-round multiplex PCR came next. TCRdb reprocessed the multiplex PCR reads with MiXCR, giving one entry per CDR3 protein. The sample yields roughly 380,000 distinct CDR3 sequences, 15% seen once. This receptor was identified in a woman aged 18-29 years with stable Graves' hyperthyroidism. The sample taken for sequencing was peripheral blood. The rearrangement uses TRBV6-5 and TRBJ2-7; 7 nucleotides line up with TRBD2. The CDR3 nucleotides read TGTGCCAGCATTACAACGCCAGCCCCACCTAGCGGGCAGTACTTC. This codes for CASITTPAPPSGQYF.